This paragraph covers one T cell receptor beta chain sequence. Its antigen is undetermined. Just one base apart from a much larger clone, this may be a read error. These data come from a study of CD8+CD57+ T cells in acquired aplastic anemia. Study-wide results and caveats: For CD8+ Simpson's diversity, patients and controls showed no significant difference. Approximately 30 was the count of CD8+ CDR3 sequences that patients shared with controls.

For CDR3 and TCR beta VDJ profiling, genomic DNA was the template used. TCRdb re-derived calls from the reads in MiXCR, one entry per CDR3 protein. The table has some 130,000 distinct CDR3 sequences, approximately 41% seen once. This CDR3 has 15 amino acids. Germline loops: CDR1 SGHTS, CDR2 YDEGEE. Sequenced: sorted CD4+, CD8+, or CD8+CD57+ T cells (not recorded which) from PBMCs. The TCR sequence derives from a human donor in good health, serving as a control. The chain recombines TRBV5-8 with TRBJ1-3; D gene unclear. CDR3 sequence (DNA): TGTGCCAGCAGCCTCGGACCGTTCTCTGGAAACACCATGTATTTT. Translated, it gives CASSLGPFSGNTMYF.